The present entry profiles one T cell receptor (beta chain) with its context. The trim removed 4 bases at V and 9 bases at J, leaving 8 bases unmatched. Germline CDR1 reads LNHDA; CDR2 reads SQIVND (reference sequence). The CDR3 has 14 residues. The primer mix had 60 Vbeta and 13 Jbeta primers. Here immunoSEQ multiplex PCR was the method, and the copy in TCRdb shows in-frame clones only, minus some. The top ten clones hold approximately 7.8% of a sample with over 100,000 clones, approximately 74% of them seen once. These data belong to a study of cytomegalovirus exposure and HLA in healthy donors. The sample was PBMCs. The chain recombines TRBV19 with TRBJ2-1; 8 bases are shared with TRBD1. The receptor comes from a male donor in good health and CMV-seronegative. DNA for the CDR3: TGTGCCAGTAGTAGAACAGGGGGAGACGCTGAGCAGTTCTTC. It translates to CASSRTGGDAEQFF.